Listed below are T cell receptor beta chains from one sample, sequenced in a study of blood T cell repertoires in COVID-19. TCRdb's table, derived via immunoSEQ multiplex PCR, lists solely in-frame clones and lacks some. The top ten hold just under 7% of the sample, which has 50,000 to 80,000 clones, about 82% seen once. What was sequenced was peripheral blood. The receptors come from a man aged 45 to 65 with active COVID-19. The CDR3 runs from the conserved cysteine through the conserved F or W. The order of the fields is D gene, V gene, J gene, CDR3 protein. D genes are given only for firm matches.

D gene: TRBD1; V gene: TRBV19; J gene: TRBJ1-2; CDR3 protein: CASSAGTGGNYGYTF
D gene: TRBD2; V gene: TRBV11-2; J gene: TRBJ2-1; CDR3 protein: CASSPGTSGTTYNEQFF
D gene: NA; V gene: TRBV6-5; J gene: TRBJ1-5; CDR3 protein: CASSPGFSNQPQHF
D gene: TRBD1; V gene: TRBV19; J gene: TRBJ2-4; CDR3 protein: CASSTGTGGNIQYF
D gene: TRBD1; V gene: TRBV2; J gene: TRBJ1-6; CDR3 protein: CASSRQGNNSPLHF
D gene: TRBD2; V gene: TRBV6-5; J gene: TRBJ2-3; CDR3 protein: CASSYSSGRAGDTQYF
D gene: TRBD2; V gene: TRBV5-5; J gene: TRBJ2-7; CDR3 protein: CASSLVLAGSYEQYF
D gene: TRBD2; V gene: TRBV19; J gene: TRBJ2-2; CDR3 protein: CASRTSGANTGELFF
D gene: TRBD1; V gene: TRBV30; J gene: TRBJ1-5; CDR3 protein: CAWSVPQGAGQPQHF
D gene: TRBD1; V gene: TRBV19; J gene: TRBJ1-6; CDR3 protein: CASSRQGTDSYNSPLHF
D gene: NA; V gene: TRBV14; J gene: TRBJ2-1; CDR3 protein: CASSQAPAFSYNEQFF
D gene: TRBD1; V gene: TRBV5-6; J gene: TRBJ1-6; CDR3 protein: CASSPGGPLHNSPLHF
D gene: NA; V gene: TRBV21-1; J gene: TRBJ2-7; CDR3 protein: CASSTRQRVIPYEQYF
D gene: NA; V gene: TRBV7-9; J gene: TRBJ1-3; CDR3 protein: CASSLARGSGNTIYF
D gene: TRBD1; V gene: TRBV2; J gene: TRBJ1-2; CDR3 protein: CASSGGTVNYGYTF
D gene: NA; V gene: TRBV11-2; J gene: TRBJ1-3; CDR3 protein: CASTHTGSGNTIYF
D gene: NA; V gene: TRBV5-1; J gene: TRBJ1-1; CDR3 protein: CASSLARRSTEAFF
D gene: TRBD2; V gene: TRBV11-2; J gene: TRBJ2-3; CDR3 protein: CASRRRLAGSTDTQYF
D gene: TRBD1; V gene: TRBV6-1; J gene: TRBJ2-7; CDR3 protein: CASSETGTGSYEQYF
D gene: NA; V gene: TRBV10-2; J gene: TRBJ2-7; CDR3 protein: CASSEYRYEQYF
D gene: NA; V gene: TRBV2; J gene: TRBJ2-7; CDR3 protein: CASRTGRGGQYF
D gene: TRBD1; V gene: TRBV5-4; J gene: TRBJ2-2; CDR3 protein: CASRRDRYTGELFF
D gene: TRBD1; V gene: TRBV19; J gene: TRBJ2-2; CDR3 protein: CASSIDIGQGASGELFF
D gene: TRBD1; V gene: TRBV5-1; J gene: TRBJ2-7; CDR3 protein: CASSKPGQGSYEQYF
D gene: TRBD2; V gene: TRBV5-8; J gene: TRBJ2-1; CDR3 protein: CASSLAGGIYNEQFF
D gene: TRBD2; V gene: TRBV24-1; J gene: TRBJ2-1; CDR3 protein: CATSAGGSYNEQFF
D gene: NA; V gene: TRBV5-8; J gene: TRBJ1-6; CDR3 protein: CASSWYRGYNSPLHF
D gene: NA; V gene: TRBV7-2; J gene: TRBJ2-2; CDR3 protein: CASSLAQGIWASTGELFF
D gene: NA; V gene: TRBV6-1; J gene: TRBJ2-1; CDR3 protein: CASSEAGGAIYNEQFF
D gene: TRBD2; V gene: TRBV3-1/TRBV3-2; J gene: TRBJ2-3; CDR3 protein: CASSPTGGGPGDTQYF
D gene: TRBD2; V gene: TRBV18; J gene: TRBJ2-1; CDR3 protein: CASSPPGLAGGGNEQFF
D gene: TRBD2; V gene: TRBV5-1; J gene: TRBJ2-1; CDR3 protein: CASKYDSGGALSYNEQFF
D gene: NA; V gene: TRBV4-2; J gene: TRBJ1-6; CDR3 protein: CASSQALGRSPLHF
D gene: NA; V gene: TRBV6-4; J gene: TRBJ2-2; CDR3 protein: CASSSSTGELFF
D gene: NA; V gene: TRBV20-1; J gene: TRBJ2-3; CDR3 protein: CSASMGGAFTDTQYF
D gene: NA; V gene: TRBV28; J gene: TRBJ1-5; CDR3 protein: CASSFGGSNQPQHF
D gene: NA; V gene: TRBV6-6; J gene: TRBJ2-1; CDR3 protein: CASSYSREQFF
D gene: TRBD1; V gene: TRBV7-9; J gene: TRBJ2-3; CDR3 protein: CASSYIITRGRVRTDTQYF
D gene: TRBD2; V gene: TRBV5-1; J gene: TRBJ2-2; CDR3 protein: CASSLAGSGSGTGELFF
D gene: TRBD1; V gene: TRBV27; J gene: TRBJ2-1; CDR3 protein: CASSWGPRTGGYNEQFF
D gene: TRBD2; V gene: TRBV15; J gene: TRBJ2-1; CDR3 protein: CATSRDTGLTGVNEQFF
D gene: TRBD1; V gene: TRBV5-1; J gene: TRBJ1-2; CDR3 protein: CASSLQGQGDYYGYTF
D gene: TRBD1; V gene: TRBV4-2; J gene: TRBJ1-1; CDR3 protein: CASSQDWTGDMGNTEAFF
D gene: TRBD1; V gene: TRBV27; J gene: TRBJ1-3; CDR3 protein: CASSAGQAPRNTIYF